This T cell receptor (beta chain) originates from a study of cytomegalovirus exposure and HLA in healthy donors. Study observations and caveats: A previous analysis found most TCR beta V segments productive roughly 87% or roughly 30% of the time. In vitro work confirmed that a few CMV-associated chains recognize CMV antigens. Rarity held for most TCR sequences, but there were some public TCRs that occurred in many donors. There were around 160 TCR beta chains listed as cytomegalovirus-associated.

The primer mix had 60 Vbeta and 13 Jbeta primers. The table came from immunoSEQ multiplex PCR; TCRdb's copy has only in-frame clones and leaves some out. The table lists approximately 190,000 clones, approximately 80% of them singletons. The V end lost 9 bases, the J end lost 1 base, and 16 bases lay between the germline ends. Germline V lookup: CDR1 SNHLY, CDR2 FYNNEI. CDR3 length equals 14 residues. About this clone: What it recognizes is unknown.

The J gene is TRBJ2-7, the V gene TRBV2; D is uncertain. The source of this sequence is a woman in her forties or fifties in good health and CMV-seropositive. The sequenced material came from PBMCs. The CDR3 spells CASHRSGQSYEQYF. The CDR3 coding sequence is TGTGCCAGTCATAGATCTGGGCAGTCCTACGAGCAGTACTTC.